This T cell receptor (beta chain) was documented in a study of blood T cell repertoires in COVID-19. The ends lost 6 bases at V and 4 bases at J; junction bases unmatched: 1. The CDR3 is made up of 13 amino acids. Germline V gives CDR1 SNHLY, CDR2 FYNNEI. Original processing notes: Estimated nucleated cell counts came from reference gene primer amplification. Sequenced by immunoSEQ multiplex PCR; TCRdb stores in-frame clones only, minus some. V and J calls and clone size follow that table, whereas D and trimming were derived from the DNA. The sample contains approximately 84,000 clones, 75% to 85% of which appear only once.

The sequence derives from an elderly woman with acute or convalescent COVID-19. Sequenced sample: peripheral blood. This chain connects TRBV2 to TRBJ1-5; 9 bases map to TRBD1. The CDR3 protein is CASRTGGNQPQHF. CDR3 in DNA: TGTGCCAGCAGGACAGGGGGGAATCAGCCCCAGCATTTT. The full variable domain, its missing parts supplied by reference TRBV2 and TRBJ1-5, is EPEVTQTPSHQVTQMGQEVILRCVPISNHLYFYWYRQILGQKVEFLVSFYNNEISEKSEIFDDQFSVERPDGSNFTLKIRSTKLEDSAMYFCASRTGGNQPQHFGDGTRLSIL.